The entry that follows covers one T cell receptor (beta chain) sequence. TCRdb's table, derived via immunoSEQ multiplex PCR, lists solely in-frame clones and lacks some. The table has approximately 1.9 million clones, roughly 93% seen once. The entry originates in a study of shared clonotypes between healthy human individuals. V dropped 0 bases and J dropped 4 bases, with 16 bases sitting between them. Germline-derived CDR1 and CDR2 are SGDLS and YYNGEE. There are 16 residues in the CDR3. Terminally differentiated effector memory CD45RA+ cells were left out of the naive CD8 fraction, which was CD45RO-negative and positively selected for CCR7.

The material sequenced was naive CD8+ T cells from PBMCs. The chain has TRBV9 and TRBJ1-2; D may be TRBD1 (5 bases). The source of this sequence is a man between 18 and 29 years old in good health. Some clones in this sample may be carry-over from other donors' samples. CDR3 protein: CASSVGGEGALYGYTF. The CDR3 coding sequence is TGTGCCAGCAGCGTAGGGGGAGAAGGGGCCCTCTATGGCTACACCTTC.